This T cell receptor (beta chain) derives from a study of CD8+ T cells in alopecia areata. RNA extraction and reverse transcription yielded cDNA as sequencing template. Profiling relied on immunoSEQ multiplex PCR, and the TCRdb table lists in-frame clones only, not all of them. The sample consists of about 110,000 clones, 45% to 60% of them appearing once. Germline V gene data show CDR1 as MGHRA and CDR2 as YSYEKL. V dropped 4 bases and J dropped 9; count of bases not matched to a gene: 11. The CDR3 loop spans 16 amino acids. Study-wide results and caveats: Across lesional scalp, and particularly alopecia totalis/universalis, clonality surpassed that of normal scalp. The study also sequences resident alphabeta T cells of normal skin in scalp samples.

With regard to this clone: Its antigen is unknown.

Lesional scalp tissue (obtained by punch biopsy) and peripheral blood were collected from alopecia areata patients. The chain carries TRBV4-1 and TRBJ2-1; 11 nucleotides match TRBD1. The specimen sequenced was NKG2D-low CD8+ T cells sorted from blood. This receptor was taken from a human donor with alopecia areata. CDR3 nucleotide sequence: TGCGCCAGCAGCCCGGAATCCGGACAGGGGGCCGTTGAGCAGTTCTTC. This gives the protein CASSPESGQGAVEQFF.